These 14 T cell receptor beta chains were sequenced from one sample in a study of Tregs in tolerant kidney transplant recipients. TCRdb's copy holds only in-frame clones and misses some; the assay was immunoSEQ multiplex PCR. The sample has under 100,000 clones, more than 80% seen once. Sequencing input: CD8+ T cells from blood. The receptors shown here come from a human donor in good health.

This rearrangement joins TRBV6-4 to TRBJ1-5, with D maybe TRBD1 (5 bases). This CDR3 is built from 14 residues. The V end lost 0 bases, the J end lost 4 bases, and 7 bases lay between the germline ends. Looked up from germline, CDR1 is MRHNA and CDR2 is SNTAGT. As DNA, the CDR3 is TGTGCCAGCAGTGACTCTGAGGGGAATCAGCCCCAGCATTTT. Its translation: CASSDSEGNQPQHF.

This chain connects TRBV13 to TRBJ2-1, with TRBD2 identical over 8 bases. Germline V CDR1 and CDR2: PRHDT, FYEKMQ (reference sequence). This CDR3 spans 14 amino acids. V shed 5 bases, J shed 8 bases, and the junction held 8 bases outside the gene matches. The CDR3 DNA reads as TGTGCCAGCAGCAGGCAGACTAGCGCCGATGAGCAGTTCTTC. Its translation: CASSRQTSADEQFF.

The chain couples TRBV5-1 to TRBJ2-7; 9 nucleotides align to TRBD1. The CDR3 extends over 13 amino acids. V shed 2 bases and J 7 bases; nucleotides not matched to a gene: 4. Germline CDR1 SGHRS, CDR2 YFSETQ. The CDR3 sequence is CASSFYRGPEQYF. Here the CDR3 DNA reads TGCGCCAGCAGCTTTTACAGGGGGCCTGAGCAGTACTTC.

The chain has TRBV5-1 and TRBJ1-5, with TRBD1 matching over 7 bases. The CDR3 is 16 amino acids. Trimming cost V 4 bases and J 0 bases; bases outside gene matches: 7. Per the germline V gene, CDR1 is SGHRS and CDR2 is YFSETQ. CDR3 in amino acids: CASSHRDRDSNQPQHF. CDR3 sequence (DNA): TGCGCCAGCAGCCACCGGGACAGAGATAGCAATCAGCCCCAGCATTTT.

V is TRBV11-2 and J is TRBJ2-7; D ambiguous. Trimming removed 5 bases from V and 2 bases from J, with 4 bases in between. The CDR3 consists of 11 residues. Per germline, CDR1 SGHAT and CDR2 FQNNGV. The CDR3: CASSTTYEQYF. The CDR3 DNA reads TGTGCCAGCAGCACGACCTACGAGCAGTACTTC.

The chain combines TRBV15 with TRBJ2-5, with D perhaps assigned TRBD1 or TRBD2 (6 bases each). CDR1 is LNHNV and CDR2 is YYDKDF in the germline V gene (reference sequence). The CDR3 totals 15 residues. The V gene lost 3 bases and the J gene lost 4 bases, with 15 bases spanning the gap. The CDR3 DNA reads as TGTGCCACCAGCAGCCCGTACGGGGGCGCAGAGACCCAGTACTTC. Translated: CATSSPYGGAETQYF. Full variable domain (outside the CDR3, taken from reference TRBV15 and TRBJ2-5): DAMVIQNPRYQVTQFGKPVTLSCSQTLNHNVMYWYQQKSSQAPKLLFHYYDKDFNNEADTPDNFQSRRPNTSFCFLDIRSPGLGDTAMYLCATSSPYGGAETQYFGPGTRLLVL.

This clone was detected only once. This chain links TRBV6-6 with TRBJ2-2; D might be TRBD1 (5 bases). Germline lookup yields CDR1 MNHNY and CDR2 SVGAGI (reference sequence). V gave up 7 bases and J gave up 6 bases, with 12 bases separating them. This CDR3 is built from 13 residues. The CDR3 sequence is CASNDRGAGELFF. In DNA, the CDR3 is TGTGCCAGCAATGATAGGGGTGCCGGGGAGCTGTTTTTT.

This rearrangement joins TRBV6-1 to TRBJ1-1; D unresolved. CDR3 length equals 16 residues. Trimming removed 0 bases at V and 1 base at J, with 12 bases between. Per the germline V gene, CDR1 is MNHNS and CDR2 is SASEGT. The CDR3 coding sequence is TGTGCCAGCAGTGAAGCATCGGGGTCTGGGAACACTGAAGCTTTCTTT. Its protein is CASSEASGSGNTEAFF.

The V gene is TRBV15, the J gene TRBJ1-2; maybe TRBD1 (6 bases). The germline V gene has CDR1 LNHNV and CDR2 YYDKDF (reference sequence). Trimming stripped 3 bases from V and 8 bases from J, with 19 bases between. The CDR3 consists of 15 residues. CDR3 sequence (DNA): TGTGCCACCAGCAGGAGTAGGGGGAGCGGGAAAGGCTACACCTTC. Its protein product is CATSRSRGSGKGYTF.

The chain combines TRBV4-1 with TRBJ2-7; D gene ambiguous. Germline V CDR1 and CDR2: MGHRA, YSYEKL. The V end was cut by 3 bases, the J end by 0 bases, with 9 bases between. This CDR3 spans 14 amino acids. The DNA for the CDR3 is TGCGCCAGCAGCCACTACTTAAGCTCCTACGAGCAGTACTTC. Translation: CASSHYLSSYEQYF.

The chain uses TRBV7-8 and TRBJ2-1; D may be TRBD2 (7 bases). CDR3 size: 17 residues. Trimming took off 2 bases at V and 4 bases at J, with 18 bases between the two ends. CDR1 SGHVS and CDR2 FQNEAQ come from the germline V gene. The CDR3 DNA sequence: TGTGCCAGCAGCTTACCGGGTGGGAGGGGGAGTTACAATGAGCAGTTCTTC. This sequence encodes CASSLPGGRGSYNEQFF.

This clone occurred once. The V call is TRBV10-2, the J call TRBJ2-4; tentative D call: TRBD2 (5 bases). Between the trimmed V and J ends, which lost 6 bases and 9 bases, there was a span of 15 bases. Germline V gene data show CDR1 as WSHSY and CDR2 as SAAADI. The CDR3 has 13 residues. The CDR3 DNA sequence: TGCGCCAGCAGGGACCTAAACCGGGGCATTCAGTACTTC. Translation gives CASRDLNRGIQYF.

This clone showed up just once. The chain couples TRBV4-1 to TRBJ2-7; D is undetermined. Germline lookup yields CDR1 MGHRA and CDR2 YSYEKL. CDR3 length: 13 residues. Trimming pared 1 base from V and 4 bases from J, leaving 8 bases between. The DNA for the CDR3 is TGCGCCAGCAGCCAAGCGACATCTTACGAGCAGTACTTC. It specifies CASSQATSYEQYF.

The chain employs TRBV5-1 and TRBJ2-6; 7 bases align to TRBD1. Trimming at V came to 4 bases and at J to 2 bases, leaving 6 bases not matched to a gene. The CDR3 is made up of 16 amino acids. CDR1 is SGHRS, CDR2 YFSETQ, per germline. The CDR3 spells CASSQTTGAGANVLTF. In DNA, the CDR3 is TGCGCCAGCAGCCAAACCACAGGGGCTGGGGCCAACGTCCTGACTTTC.